This record concerns one T cell receptor beta chain sequence. Its specificity is unknown. Germline values: CDR1 KGHSH, CDR2 LQKENI. This CDR3 has 15 amino acids. V was clipped by 6 bases and J by 5 bases, with 19 bases between them. The record originates from a study of beta chain features in type 1 diabetes. Study in general: The samples had 90 million to 130 million sorted cells examined in all. Study-level results: Type 1 diabetes patients had TCRB CDR3s that were shorter (moderately but significantly so) in all four CD4+ subsets. Insertion counts at VDJ junctions were lower in type 1 diabetes patients, who also showed more deletions there.

The study reverse transcribed the entire isolated RNA, so it sequenced expressed TCRB transcripts. The study sequenced naive, central memory and regulatory T cell samples to an average of around 3.5 million reads. Sequenced by immunoSEQ multiplex PCR; TCRdb stores in-frame clones only, minus some. The table lists about 370,000 clones, 8.5% to 10% of them singletons. The receptor comes from a man aged 25-45 years with type 1 diabetes. The rearrangement joins TRBV18 to TRBJ1-1, with D perhaps TRBD1 (6 bases). Material: central memory CD4+ T cells from blood. The CDR3 sequence: CASSGKITGNTEAFF. The CDR3 nucleotides read TGTGCCAGCTCTGGCAAAATAACAGGGAATACTGAAGCTTTCTTT.